Listed below are T cell receptor beta chains from one sample, sequenced in a study of cytomegalovirus exposure and HLA in healthy donors. Sequencing used immunoSEQ multiplex PCR; TCRdb keeps in-frame clones, though not all of them. Among about 140,000 clones listed, 78% were seen once. The source material was PBMCs. These receptors were obtained from a female donor in good health and CMV-seronegative. The CDR3 runs from the conserved cysteine through the conserved F or W. D genes are given only for firm matches. Some rows mark clone size as missing; the rest say once, few, many or name a class of expanded clone.

D	size	V	J	DNA	CDR3
.	.	TRBV7-9	TRBJ1-3	TGTGCCAGCAGCCCGGGGGACTTAAGTTTTACTGGAAACACCATATATTTT	CASSPGDLSFTGNTIYF
TRBD2	once	TRBV5-1	TRBJ2-1	TGCGCCAGCAGCCCCGTGGCGGGAGGGTTATACAATGAGCAGTTCTTC	CASSPVAGGLYNEQFF
TRBD1	.	TRBV7-9	TRBJ1-1	TGTGCCAGCATTGGACAGGGAGTGGGGAACACTGAAGCTTTCTTT	CASIGQGVGNTEAFF
.	.	TRBV9	TRBJ2-3	TGTGCCAGCAGCCGAGACTATACAGATACGCAGTATTTT	CASSRDYTDTQYF
TRBD1	.	TRBV5-6	TRBJ1-6	TGTGCCAGCAGCTTCAGGGACAGCGGTTATTCACCCCTCCACTTT	CASSFRDSGYSPLHF
TRBD2	once	TRBV28	TRBJ2-3	TGTGCCAGCAGTCAGACGACTAGCGGGTTGGAAGATACGCAGTATTTT	CASSQTTSGLEDTQYF
TRBD1	.	TRBV6-6	TRBJ2-7	TGTGCCAGCAGCCGACAGGGGGGAGCGGGCTCCTACGAGCAGTACTTC	CASSRQGGAGSYEQYF
TRBD1	.	TRBV7-2	TRBJ2-5	TGTGCCAGCAGCTCAGGGGGCCTGAAGACCCAGTACTTC	CASSSGGLKTQYF
TRBD1	.	TRBV5-1	TRBJ1-5	TGCGCCAGCAGCTTGGGGGGACAGCAGAATCAGCCCCAGCATTTT	CASSLGGQQNQPQHF
.	.	TRBV2	TRBJ2-7	TGTGCCAGCAGTGGATGGGTCTCAGGCGAGCAGTACTTC	CASSGWVSGEQYF
TRBD1	.	TRBV28	TRBJ1-2	TGTGCCAGCACTTTGACAGGGGGAGGCTACACCTTC	CASTLTGGGYTF
TRBD2	.	TRBV5-1	TRBJ2-3	TGCGCCAGCAGCGCCGCTAGCGGGGGGGCAAGCACAGATACGCAGTATTTT	CASSAASGGASTDTQYF
.	.	TRBV27	TRBJ2-7	TGTGCCAGCAGTCCCCTTCAGGTCTACGAGCAGTACTTC	CASSPLQVYEQYF
TRBD1	.	TRBV27	TRBJ2-2	TGTGCCAGCAGTCCGGACAGGGGTAGGGCCGGGGAGCTGTTTTTT	CASSPDRGRAGELFF
TRBD1	.	TRBV5-6	TRBJ1-2	TGTGCCAGCAGCTTTTTTGACAGGGCGAAGAACTATGGCTACACCTTC	CASSFFDRAKNYGYTF
.	.	TRBV7-2	TRBJ1-5	TGTGCCAGCAGCTTTGAGGCGTCGTCAAGCAATCAGCCCCAGCATTTT	CASSFEASSSNQPQHF
.	.	TRBV4-1	TRBJ1-1	TGCGCCAGCAGCCAAGATACAGGTCACACTGAAGCTTTCTTT	CASSQDTGHTEAFF
TRBD2	.	TRBV30	TRBJ2-1	TGTGCCAGAGGACTAGCGGGAGTCCAGAATGAGCAGTTCTTC	CARGLAGVQNEQFF
.	.	TRBV5-1	TRBJ1-1	TGCGCCAGCAGCGGTGGGAGGCAGGGTTGGATGAACACTGAAGCTTTCTTT	CASSGGRQGWMNTEAFF
.	.	TRBV5-1	TRBJ2-5	TGCGCCAGCAGCTTGGAGGGCCAGGGACAAGAGACCCAGTACTTC	CASSLEGQGQETQYF
.	few	TRBV5-6	TRBJ2-7	TGTGCCAGCAGCTTGACAGGCGTCTCCTACGAGCAGTACTTC	CASSLTGVSYEQYF
.	.	TRBV28	TRBJ1-5	TGTGCCAGCAGTTTTACGGGTTTCCGTCAGCCCCAGCATTTT	CASSFTGFRQPQHF
TRBD2	.	TRBV13	TRBJ2-1	TGTGCCAGCAGCTTCAATCCGGGACTAGCGGCCAACAATGAGCAGTTCTTC	CASSFNPGLAANNEQFF